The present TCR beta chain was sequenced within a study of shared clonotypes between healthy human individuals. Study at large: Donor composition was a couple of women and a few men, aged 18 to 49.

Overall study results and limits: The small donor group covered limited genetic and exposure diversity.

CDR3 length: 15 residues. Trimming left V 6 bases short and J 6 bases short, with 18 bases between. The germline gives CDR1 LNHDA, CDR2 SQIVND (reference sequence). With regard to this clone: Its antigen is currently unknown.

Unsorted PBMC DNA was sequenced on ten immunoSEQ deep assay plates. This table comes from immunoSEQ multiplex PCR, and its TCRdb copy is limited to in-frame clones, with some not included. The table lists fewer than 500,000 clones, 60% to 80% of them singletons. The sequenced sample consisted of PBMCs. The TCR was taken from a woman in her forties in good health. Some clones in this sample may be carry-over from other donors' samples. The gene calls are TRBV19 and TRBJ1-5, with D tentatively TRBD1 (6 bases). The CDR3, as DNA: TGTGCCAGTAGCCCCTCCGAGGGGGAATCTCAGCCCCAGCATTTT. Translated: CASSPSEGESQPQHF.